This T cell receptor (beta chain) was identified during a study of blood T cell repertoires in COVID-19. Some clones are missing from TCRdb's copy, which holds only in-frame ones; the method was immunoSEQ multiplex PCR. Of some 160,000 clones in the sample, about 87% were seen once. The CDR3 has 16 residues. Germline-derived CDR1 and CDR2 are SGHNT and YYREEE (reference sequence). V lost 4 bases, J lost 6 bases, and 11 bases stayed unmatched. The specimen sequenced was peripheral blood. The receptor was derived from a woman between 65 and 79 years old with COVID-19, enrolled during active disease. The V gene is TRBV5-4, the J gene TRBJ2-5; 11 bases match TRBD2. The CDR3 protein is CASSATSGGDIKTQYF. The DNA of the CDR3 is TGTGCCAGCAGCGCAACTAGCGGGGGAGACATTAAGACCCAGTACTTC.